These T cell receptor beta chains were read from a single sample in a study of immune evolution from preneoplasia to lung adenocarcinoma. The method was immunoSEQ multiplex PCR; TCRdb's version includes in-frame clones alone and lacks a portion of them. The data show approximately 4,900 clones, with around 79% seen just once and roughly 28% held by the top ten. The specimen was FFPE normal lung tissue adjacent to the tumor. The receptor source for this set is a person aged 55 to 69 with lung adenocarcinoma. Each CDR3 is given with its conserved first and last residue. The D gene is left open where the match is weak. Part of the rows lack a size; the others show once, few, many or a class for expanded clones.

TRBJ2-3 TRBV6-1 TRBD2 once CASSEVGGSTSTDTQYF TGTGCCAGCAGTGAAGTCGGGGGGAGCACTAGCACAGATACGCAGTATTTT
TRBJ2-7 TRBV29-1 . . CSIRLAPYEQYF TGCAGCATCCGTCTGGCACCGTACGAGCAGTACTTC
TRBJ2-5 TRBV25-1 . once CASGQETQYF TGTGCCAGCGGACAAGAGACCCAGTACTTC
TRBJ1-6 TRBV5-4 . . CASSLESTASSPLHF TGTGCCAGCAGCTTGGAGTCCACAGCAAGTTCACCCCTCCACTTT
TRBJ1-1 TRBV10-3 . . CAITRDISFEAFF TGTGCCATCACCCGGGACATATCATTCGAAGCTTTCTTT
TRBJ2-1 TRBV27 TRBD2 . CASSLSLAGRGEQFF TGTGCCAGCAGTTTATCGCTAGCGGGACGGGGTGAGCAGTTCTTC
TRBJ1-2 TRBV6-5 TRBD1 . CASSYDRVGYGYTF TGTGCCAGCAGTTACGACAGGGTAGGGTATGGCTACACCTTC
TRBJ1-2 TRBV30 . . CAWIIPQGSLGNGYTF TGTGCCTGGATTATCCCTCAGGGGTCTTTGGGGAATGGCTACACCTTC
TRBJ1-2 TRBV28 TRBD1 . CASGDRGIGYTF TGTGCCAGCGGGGACAGGGGTATTGGCTACACCTTC
TRBJ1-6 TRBV2 . . CASSARDLMSSPLHF TGTGCCAGCAGCGCTAGGGACCTAATGTCTTCACCCCTCCACTTT
TRBJ2-3 TRBV5-1 TRBD2 . CASKKLSSGGTDTQYF TGCGCCAGCAAAAAATTGTCTAGCGGAGGCACAGATACGCAGTATTTT
TRBJ2-7 TRBV19 . few CASSIGEGYEQYF TGTGCCAGTAGTATAGGAGAAGGGTACGAGCAGTACTTC
TRBJ2-5 TRBV28 . . CASSLQGPLQETQYF TGTGCCAGCAGTTTGCAGGGTCCTCTTCAAGAGACCCAGTACTTC